This record concerns one T cell receptor beta chain sequence. Its antigen is currently unknown. This entry belongs to a study of T cells after yellow fever vaccination. Study at large: Libraries from low-cell-number fractions were prepared with the SMART-Seq v4 Ultra Low Input RNA kit. Study observations and caveats: Detected again after the booster were most primary-vaccination clones, at approximately 96% CD4 and 88% CD8.

TCRdb recomputed calls from the 5' RACE reads with MiXCR, one row per CDR3 protein. Of fewer than 650,000 distinct CDR3 sequences in the sample, 21% were seen once. The germline V gene has CDR1 SGHRS and CDR2 YFSETQ. The V and J ends lost 0 bases and 8 bases, in that order; junction bases with no gene match: 4. The CDR3 has 15 amino acids. Sample: PBMCs, taken 21 days after the first yellow fever vaccination. The TCR comes from a man between 18 and 35 years old who received the YFV17D yellow fever vaccine. The chain recombines TRBV5-1 with TRBJ1-5, with 11 bases matching TRBD1. The CDR3 region is CASSLAGTGGEPQHF. Written as DNA, the CDR3 is TGCGCCAGCAGCTTGGCGGGGACAGGGGGTGAGCCCCAGCATTTT.